The source of this TCR beta chain is a study of blood T cell repertoires in COVID-19. Turning to the study itself: The origin of the acute and convalescent COVID-19 samples was the United States, Italy and Spain. From T cells, B-cell-depleted T cells, or PBMCs came the material, which was cDNA or gDNA.

The CDR3 is 12 amino acids. V gave up 6 bases and J gave up 9 bases, with 15 bases separating them. Germline CDR1 LGHDT, CDR2 YNNKEL (reference sequence). In the authors' methods: Reference gene primers were amplified, and this amplification served to estimate nucleated cell counts. Using immunoSEQ multiplex PCR, the repertoire was profiled, and TCRdb retains in-frame clones only, with some absent. V and J calls and clone size are those listed in that table; D and trimming were worked out from the DNA. The table shows 200,000 to 250,000 clones, with roughly 80% occurring only once. The sequenced sample consisted of peripheral blood. This chain joins TRBV3-1 (or the pseudogene TRBV3-2) and TRBJ2-7, with D perhaps matching TRBD2 (6 bases). The receptor's source is a woman of 80 years or more with acute or convalescent COVID-19. The CDR3 coding sequence is TGTGCCAGCAGTCCCCCGGAGGGTCCGCAGTACTTC. Its translation: CASSPPEGPQYF.